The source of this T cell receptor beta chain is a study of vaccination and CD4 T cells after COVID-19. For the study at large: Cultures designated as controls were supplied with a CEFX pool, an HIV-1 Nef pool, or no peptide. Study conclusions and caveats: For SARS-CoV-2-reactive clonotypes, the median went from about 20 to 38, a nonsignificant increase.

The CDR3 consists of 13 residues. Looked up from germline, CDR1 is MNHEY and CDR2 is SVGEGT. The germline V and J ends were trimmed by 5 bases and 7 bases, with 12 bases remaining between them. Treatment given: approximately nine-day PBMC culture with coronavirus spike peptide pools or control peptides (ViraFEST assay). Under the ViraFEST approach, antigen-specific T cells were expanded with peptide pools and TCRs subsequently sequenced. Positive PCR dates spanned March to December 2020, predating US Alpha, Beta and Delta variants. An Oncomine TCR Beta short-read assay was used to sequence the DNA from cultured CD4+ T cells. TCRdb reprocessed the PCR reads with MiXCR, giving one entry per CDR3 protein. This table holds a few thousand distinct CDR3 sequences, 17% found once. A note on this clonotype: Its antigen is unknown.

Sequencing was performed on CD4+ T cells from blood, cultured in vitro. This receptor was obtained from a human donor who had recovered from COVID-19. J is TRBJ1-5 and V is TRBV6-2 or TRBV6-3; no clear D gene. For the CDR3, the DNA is TGTGCCAGCAGTACCCCTGTGATCCAGCCCCAGCATTTT. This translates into CASSTPVIQPQHF.